These T cell receptor beta chains were read from a single sample in a study of regulatory T cells in long-lasting Graves disease. TCRdb ran MiXCR on the multiplex PCR reads and lists one entry per CDR3 protein. The sample records 440,000 or so distinct CDR3 sequences, 15% being singletons. These data are also associated with another study on T cells in Graves' hyperthyroidism and ophthalmopathy.

Specimen: peripheral blood mononuclear cells (PBMCs), collected at new diagnosis, from a patient treated with antithyroid drugs. These receptors originate from a woman under 40 with Graves disease. CDR3s include the opening cysteine and the closing phenylalanine or tryptophan. A D gene is named only where the DNA matches it firmly. Clone size is given for some rows only: seen once, a few or many times, or a class if the clone is expanded.

clone_size | j_call | v_call | d_call | cdr3_nt | cdr3_aa
many | TRBJ2-3 | TRBV7-3 | TRBD2 | TGTGCCAGCAGCTCCGCCGGGACTAGCGGGGATACGCAGTATTTT | CASSSAGTSGDTQYF
many | TRBJ2-7 | TRBV20-1 | TRBD1 | TGCAGTGCTAGTGGTACGGGACAGGGAGTCTACGAGCAGTACTTC | CSASGTGQGVYEQYF
many | TRBJ1-1 | TRBV28 | - | TGTGCCAGCAGTCAGGGGTCCCCTGAAGCTTTCTTT | CASSQGSPEAFF
few | TRBJ2-1 | TRBV19 | - | TGTGCCAGTAGTATCCCACACAATGAGCAGTTCTTC | CASSIPHNEQFF
many | TRBJ2-1 | TRBV12-3/TRBV12-4 | - | TGTGCCAGCAGGCTCCCCGGGCGAGGGGGGTTCAATGAGCAGTTCTTC | CASRLPGRGGFNEQFF
many | TRBJ2-1 | TRBV20-1 | - | TGCAGTGCTACGAGGGATAATGAGCAGTTCTTC | CSATRDNEQFF
many | TRBJ2-3 | TRBV6-1 | - | TGTGCCAGCAGTCCCGGAGCGTTTCGCACAGATACGCAGTATTTT | CASSPGAFRTDTQYF
- | TRBJ2-7 | TRBV9 | TRBD1 | TGTGCCAGCAGCGCCGACAGGGAAGCCAACGAGCAGTACTTC | CASSADREANEQYF
many | TRBJ2-5 | TRBV6-1 | - | TGTGCCAGCCCCGGAGCCGGGGAAGAGACCCAGTACTTC | CASPGAGEETQYF
- | TRBJ1-2 | TRBV12-5 | - | TGTGCTAGTGGTTTGGACCCGATGTTCGGGGGGTTGGCGAACTATGGCTACACCTTC | CASGLDPMFGGLANYGYTF
- | TRBJ2-1 | TRBV20-1 | - | TGCAGTGCTAGAGATTTTTTGGCAGGGGGGTCGGAGAATGAGCAGTTCTTC | CSARDFLAGGSENEQFF
- | TRBJ2-5 | TRBV24-1 | TRBD2 | TGTGCCACCAGTGATTTGCGTGGGACTAGCGGGAGTATAGAGACCCAGTACTTC | CATSDLRGTSGSIETQYF
many | TRBJ2-7 | TRBV6-1 | - | TGTGCCAGCAGGGACCGGCGGGACAGTTCCTACGAGCAGTACTTC | CASRDRRDSSYEQYF
- | TRBJ2-2 | TRBV28 | TRBD2 | TGTGCCAGCAGTACCACCGGGACTAGCGGGAGGGCGAACACCGGGGAGCTGTTTTTT | CASSTTGTSGRANTGELFF
few | TRBJ1-1 | TRBV19 | - | TGTGCCAGTAGTATCTGGGAGGGGAACACTGAAGCTTTCTTT | CASSIWEGNTEAFF
many | TRBJ2-3 | TRBV18 | - | TGTGCCAGCTCACCAGATTTTAGCACAGATACGCAGTATTTT | CASSPDFSTDTQYF
many | TRBJ2-3 | TRBV7-9 | - | TGTGCCAGCAGCTTAGTCAGAGGGTTCACAGATACGCAGTATTTT | CASSLVRGFTDTQYF
- | TRBJ1-5 | TRBV6-1 | TRBD1 | TGTGCCAGCAGAGGACAGGGTTATCAGCCCCAGCATTTT | CASRGQGYQPQHF
many | TRBJ1-5 | TRBV24-1 | - | TGTGCCACCAGTGACAGGGGTGCAGTAGATCAGCCCCAGCATTTT | CATSDRGAVDQPQHF
many | TRBJ2-1 | TRBV28 | - | TGTGCCAGCAGTTTACCTGGGCAGGCGAGGAATGAGCAGTTCTTC | CASSLPGQARNEQFF
many | TRBJ2-5 | TRBV5-1 | - | TGCGCCAGCAGCTCGGACAGCATACAAGAGACCCAGTACTTC | CASSSDSIQETQYF
few | TRBJ1-2 | TRBV6-2/TRBV6-3 | - | TGTGCCAGCAGTTACGGTCCAGAAGCTAACTATGGCTACACCTTC | CASSYGPEANYGYTF
many | TRBJ2-1 | TRBV5-1 | TRBD1 | TGCGCCAGCAGCCGAGAGACAGGGGCGTCCTACAATGAGCAGTTCTTC | CASSRETGASYNEQFF
many | TRBJ2-1 | TRBV7-6 | - | TGTGCCAGCAGCTCACGAGGTGCTCTAGCCCACAATGAGCAGTTCTTC | CASSSRGALAHNEQFF